Following are 11 T cell receptor beta chains from one sample sequenced in a study of blood T cell repertoires in COVID-19. Sequenced by immunoSEQ multiplex PCR; TCRdb stores in-frame clones only, minus some. The profile shows approximately 150,000 clones, 65% to 85% of them singletons. Sequencing was carried out using peripheral blood. The receptors here all came from a woman between 55 and 75 years old with acute or convalescent COVID-19.

This clone appeared a single time. V usage is TRBV15 and J usage is TRBJ2-5; 8 nucleotides align to TRBD2. This CDR3 region has 15 residues. J was trimmed by 2 bases and V by 0 bases; bases with no gene match: 2. Germline lookup yields CDR1 LNHNV and CDR2 YYDKDF (reference sequence). CDR3 DNA sequence: TGTGCCACCAGCAGAGATACTAGCGGACAAGAGACCCAGTACTTC. It codes for CATSRDTSGQETQYF.

The chain is built from TRBV19 and TRBJ2-5, with D possibly being TRBD2 (6 bases). Trimming took 6 bases from V and 4 from J, leaving 12 bases between them. The CDR3 covers 13 residues. The germline V gene encodes CDR1 LNHDA and CDR2 SQIVND (reference sequence). CDR3 in amino acids: CASRSGLLETQYF. DNA for the CDR3: TGTGCCAGTAGATCGGGACTCTTAGAGACCCAGTACTTC. Complete variable domain (other parts from reference TRBV19 and TRBJ2-5): DGGITQSPKYLFRKEGQNVTLSCEQNLNHDAMYWYRQDPGQGLRLIYYSQIVNDFQKGDIAEGYSVSREKKESFPLTVTSAQKNPTAFYLCASRSGLLETQYFGPGTRLLVL.

The CDR3 region has the DNA TGTGCCAGCAGCTTAGAAGCGGCCTCCTACAATGAGCAGTTCTTC. This translates into CASSLEAASYNEQFF. The chain has TRBV11-2 and TRBJ2-1, with D possibly matching TRBD2 (5 bases). V lost 0 bases and J 0 bases, leaving 6 bases between the germline ends. There are 15 residues in the CDR3. Germline loops: CDR1 SGHAT, CDR2 FQNNGV.

The chain combines TRBV6-5 with TRBJ2-1; TRBD2 matches 8 bases. The CDR3 runs 16 residues. V lost 3 bases and J lost 3; bases outside the gene matches: 7. The V gene's germline CDR1 is MNHEY and CDR2 SVGAGI. The DNA for the CDR3 is TGTGCCAGCAGTTATCTTACTAGCGGATTCTACAATGAGCAGTTCTTC. Translated, it gives CASSYLTSGFYNEQFF.

The J gene is TRBJ2-2, the V gene TRBV10-1; no firm D call. The length of the CDR3 is 15 residues. Looked up from germline, CDR1 is WNHNN and CDR2 is SYGVQD (reference sequence). The V end was cut by 3 bases, the J end by 0 bases, with 8 bases between. For the CDR3, the DNA is TGCGCCAGCAGTGACTCGCGAGCGAACACCGGGGAGCTGTTTTTT. As protein: CASSDSRANTGELFF.

The genes are TRBV3-1 (or the pseudogene TRBV3-2) and TRBJ2-1, with TRBD2 matching over 10 bases. V lost 4 bases, J lost 7 bases, and 7 bases stayed unmatched. CDR3 length: 15 amino acids. Germline V lookup: CDR1 LGHDT, CDR2 YNNKEL (reference sequence). The CDR3 DNA reads as TGTGCCAGCAGCCCTCTAGCGGGAGTGTGGAATGAGCAGTTCTTC. Translated: CASSPLAGVWNEQFF.

This CDR3 reads CASSLTRAGANVLTF. The CDR3 DNA follows: TGTGCCAGCAGCTTGACTAGAGCTGGGGCCAACGTCCTGACTTTC. The chain joins TRBV5-6 to TRBJ2-6; perhaps TRBD2 as D (5 bases). The V gene's germline CDR1 is SGHDT and CDR2 YYEEEE. The CDR3 runs 15 residues. The V gene lost 1 base and the J gene lost 2 bases, with 7 bases spanning the gap. Looking up the rest from reference TRBV5-6 and TRBJ2-6 gives the full variable domain: DAGVTQSPTHLIKTRGQQVTLRCSPKSGHDTVSWYQQALGQGPQFIFQYYEEEERQRGNFPDRFSGHQFPNYSSELNVNALLLGDSALYLCASSLTRAGANVLTFGAGSRLTVL.

This clone was found once. The CDR3 spells CASSLEGRGVTEAFF. The CDR3 DNA is TGTGCCAGCTCCCTTGAGGGCAGAGGAGTTACTGAAGCTTTCTTT. J is TRBJ1-1 and V is TRBV18; D call uncertain. Germline-derived CDR1 and CDR2 are KGHSH and LQKENI. The CDR3 contains 15 residues. V was clipped by 6 bases and J by 5 bases, with 19 bases between them.

The V gene is TRBV27, the J gene TRBJ1-4; weak D call: TRBD1 (6 bases). CDR1 and CDR2 from the germline V gene are MNHEY and SMNVEV (reference sequence). The CDR3 extends over 17 amino acids. Deletions cut 1 base from V and 4 bases from J, with 16 bases between. The CDR3 DNA reads as TGTGCCAGCAGTTTATTTGCCGTGACAGGAGTTAATGAAAAACTGTTTTTT. It yields the protein CASSLFAVTGVNEKLFF. The variable domain in full, completed from reference TRBV27 and TRBJ1-4, reads EAQVTQNPRYLITVTGKKLTVTCSQNMNHEYMSWYRQDPGLGLRQIYYSMNVEVTDKGDVPEGYKVSRKEKRNFPLILESPSPNQTSLYFCASSLFAVTGVNEKLFFGSGTQLSVL.

The rearrangement uses TRBV30 and TRBJ2-3; maybe TRBD2 (6 bases). Germline CDR1 is GTSNPN and CDR2 is SVGIG (reference sequence). CDR3 size: 16 residues. Deletions cut 2 bases from V and 2 bases from J, with 17 bases between. The CDR3 nucleotides are TGTGCCTGGAGTCCCACCCAGGCGGGGTTCACAGATACGCAGTATTTT. Its translation is CAWSPTQAGFTDTQYF.

The chain couples TRBV2 to TRBJ1-6; 8 bases map to TRBD1. V gave up 3 bases and J gave up 6 bases; unmatched junction bases: 7. CDR3 length: 16 residues. Germline CDR1 SNHLY, CDR2 FYNNEI. In DNA, the CDR3 is TGTGCCAGCAGTGATCCCACAGGACAGGGTAATTCACCCCTCCACTTT. Translated, it gives CASSDPTGQGNSPLHF. Variable domain in full (rest from reference TRBV2 and TRBJ1-6): EPEVTQTPSHQVTQMGQEVILRCVPISNHLYFYWYRQILGQKVEFLVSFYNNEISEKSEIFDDQFSVERPDGSNFTLKIRSTKLEDSAMYFCASSDPTGQGNSPLHFGNGTRLTVT.